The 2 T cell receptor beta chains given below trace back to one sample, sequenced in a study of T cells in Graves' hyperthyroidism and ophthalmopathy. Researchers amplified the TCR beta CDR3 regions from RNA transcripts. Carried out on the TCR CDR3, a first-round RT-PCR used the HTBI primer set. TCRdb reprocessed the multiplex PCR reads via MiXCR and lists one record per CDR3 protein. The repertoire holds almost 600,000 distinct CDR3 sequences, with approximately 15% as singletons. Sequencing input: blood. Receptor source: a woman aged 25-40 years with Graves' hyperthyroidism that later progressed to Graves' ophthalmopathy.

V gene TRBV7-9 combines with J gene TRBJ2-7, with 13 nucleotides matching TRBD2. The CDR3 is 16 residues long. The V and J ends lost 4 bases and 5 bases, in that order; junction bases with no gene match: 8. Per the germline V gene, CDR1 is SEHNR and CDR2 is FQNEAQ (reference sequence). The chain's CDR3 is CASSSGLAGVNHEQYF. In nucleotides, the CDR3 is TGTGCCAGCAGCTCTGGACTAGCGGGAGTGAATCACGAGCAGTACTTC.

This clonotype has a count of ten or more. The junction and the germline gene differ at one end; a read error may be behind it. As DNA, the CDR3 is TGTGCCAGCAGCTCCCAGGCAGATACGCAGTATTTT. Translating it yields CASSSQADTQYF. The chain is built from TRBV5-1 and TRBJ2-3; D gene ambiguous. Germline CDR1 and CDR2: SGHRS and YFSETQ. The CDR3 covers 12 residues.